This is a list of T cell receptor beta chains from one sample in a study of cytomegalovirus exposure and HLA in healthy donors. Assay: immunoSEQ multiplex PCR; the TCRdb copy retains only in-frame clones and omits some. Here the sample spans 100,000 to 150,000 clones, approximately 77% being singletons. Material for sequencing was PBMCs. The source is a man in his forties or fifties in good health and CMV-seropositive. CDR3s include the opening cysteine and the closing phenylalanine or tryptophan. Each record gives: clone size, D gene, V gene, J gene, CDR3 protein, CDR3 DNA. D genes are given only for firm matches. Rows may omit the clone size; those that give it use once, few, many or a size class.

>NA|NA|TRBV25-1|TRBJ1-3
CASQSGGSSGNTIYF
TGTGCCTCCCAGTCCGGGGGAAGCTCTGGAAACACCATATATTTT
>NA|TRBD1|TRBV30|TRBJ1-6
CAWSGDRGKNSPLHF
TGTGCCTGGAGTGGGGACAGGGGGAAAAATTCACCCCTCCACTTT
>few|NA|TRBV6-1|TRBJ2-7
CASSERETVSYEQYF
TGTGCCAGCAGTGAACGGGAGACGGTCTCCTACGAGCAGTACTTC
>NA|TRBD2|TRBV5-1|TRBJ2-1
CASSFHRLAGVNEQFF
TGCGCCAGCAGCTTCCACCGACTAGCGGGAGTTAATGAGCAGTTCTTC
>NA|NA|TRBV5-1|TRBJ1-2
CASSVDSYGYTF
TGCGCCAGCAGCGTGGACAGCTATGGCTACACCTTC
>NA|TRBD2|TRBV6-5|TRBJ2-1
CASHPLAGGRNEQFF
TGTGCCAGCCACCCCCTAGCGGGGGGCAGAAATGAGCAGTTCTTC
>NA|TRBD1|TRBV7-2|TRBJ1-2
CASSTQDRFVGYTF
TGTGCCAGCAGCACCCAGGACAGGTTTGTTGGCTACACCTTC
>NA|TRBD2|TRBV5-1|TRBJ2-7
CASSFLGGSSYEQYF
TGCGCCAGCAGCTTTCTGGGGGGGAGCTCCTACGAGCAGTACTTC
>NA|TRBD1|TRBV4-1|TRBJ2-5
CASSPGTDYQETQYF
TGCGCCAGCAGCCCCGGGACAGACTACCAAGAGACCCAGTACTTC
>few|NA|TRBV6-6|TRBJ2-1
CASSPSPYNEQFF
TGTGCCAGCAGCCCTAGTCCCTACAATGAGCAGTTCTTC
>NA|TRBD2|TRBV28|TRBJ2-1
CASSLTSSGRKFF
TGTGCCAGCAGTCTCACGTCTAGCGGGAGAAAGTTCTTC
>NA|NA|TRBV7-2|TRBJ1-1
CASSFYSGENTEAFF
TGTGCCAGCAGCTTTTACTCGGGGGAGAACACTGAAGCTTTCTTT
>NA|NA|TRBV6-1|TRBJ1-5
CASSEAGATDSNQPQHF
TGTGCCAGCAGTGAAGCAGGGGCAACCGATAGCAATCAGCCCCAGCATTTT
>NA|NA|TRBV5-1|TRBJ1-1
CASRLTPDTEAFF
TGCGCCAGCCGACTAACGCCTGACACTGAAGCTTTCTTT